This TCR beta chain was profiled in a study of cytomegalovirus exposure and HLA in healthy donors. Study summary: There were 70 million to 95 million unique TCRs (from HLA-typed donors) in an early data release. The study's findings and limits: Through in vitro validation, three CMV-associated chains were shown to be specific for CMV antigens. With DRB1 most and HLA-C fewest, TCR association rates differed between HLA loci in a later analysis. The study dropped some indistinguishable V segments, TRBV6-2 and TRBV6-3 among them.

About this clone: What it binds is unknown.

PCR used 60 Vbeta primers and 13 Jbeta primers. Clones were sequenced by immunoSEQ multiplex PCR, and TCRdb holds only the in-frame ones, with some missing. The table has some 170,000 clones, about 80% seen once; the top ten hold approximately 1.6%. Germline V gene sequence: CDR1 ENHRY, CDR2 SYGVKD. V shed 6 bases, J shed 3 bases, and the junction held 4 bases outside the gene matches. The CDR3 is made up of 13 amino acids. The chain joins TRBV10-3 to TRBJ1-2; 7 positions agree with TRBD1. The sequencing sample was made of PBMCs. The sequence derives from a girl between 5 and 17 years old in good health and CMV-seropositive. DNA for the CDR3: TGTGCCATCAGCGCCCAGGGGGACTATGGCTACACCTTC. This gives the protein CAISAQGDYGYTF.